This TCR beta chain was documented in a study of a mutant IDH1 vaccine in newly diagnosed glioma. Study details: Weeks 1, 3, 5, 7, 11, 15, 19 and 23 were when patients received their eight vaccinations. Radiotherapy, temozolomide, or both had been given previously, and both were given to most. Treated individuals were about 62% male and around 38% female, averaging about 42 years of age.

The time point was: week 23, last vaccination. A single vaccine dose contained 300 ug of mutant IDH1 20-mer peptide, and topical imiquimod was used with it. In every donor, the tumor was a new WHO grade 3 or 4 IDH1-mutant, ATRX-lost astrocytoma. This clone was seen a handful of times. Its antigen is not identified. The table came from immunoSEQ multiplex PCR; TCRdb's copy has only in-frame clones and leaves some out. The sample carries around 55,000 clones, about four fifths recorded once. V was shortened by 3 bases and J by 14 bases, with 11 bases between the two germline ends. The length of the CDR3 is 12 residues. In germline, CDR1 is MNHEY, CDR2 SMNVEV (reference sequence).

This TCR derives from a man aged 35 to 55 with glioma. This specimen consisted of PBMCs, obtained from a glioma patient whose treatment included an IDH1 peptide vaccine. The V and J genes are TRBV27 and TRBJ1-6; the D gene is possibly TRBD1 (5 bases). The CDR3 region has the DNA TGTGCCAGCAGTTTCTCGCAGGGTACCCTCCACTTT. Protein product: CASSFSQGTLHF.